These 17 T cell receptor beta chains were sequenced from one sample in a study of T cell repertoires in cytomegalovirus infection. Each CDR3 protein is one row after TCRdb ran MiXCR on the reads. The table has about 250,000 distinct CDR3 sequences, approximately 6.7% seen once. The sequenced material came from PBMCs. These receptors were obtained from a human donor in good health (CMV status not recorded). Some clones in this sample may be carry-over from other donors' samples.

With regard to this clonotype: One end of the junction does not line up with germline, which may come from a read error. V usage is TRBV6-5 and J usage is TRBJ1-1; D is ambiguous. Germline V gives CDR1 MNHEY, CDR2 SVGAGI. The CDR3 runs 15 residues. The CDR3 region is CVSSPRKNLNTEAFF. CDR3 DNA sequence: TGTGTCAGCAGTCCCAGGAAAAATCTGAACACTGAAGCTTTCTTT.

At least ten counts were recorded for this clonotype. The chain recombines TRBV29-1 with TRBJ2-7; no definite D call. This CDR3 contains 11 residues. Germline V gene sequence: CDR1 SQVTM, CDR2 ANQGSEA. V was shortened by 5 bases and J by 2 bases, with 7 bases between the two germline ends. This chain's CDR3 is CSVRIAYEQYF. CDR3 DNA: TGCAGCGTTCGGATCGCCTACGAGCAGTACTTC.

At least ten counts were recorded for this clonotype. The CDR3: CASSLYSLPTQYF. The CDR3 nucleotides read TGTGCCAGCAGCCTTTACAGCCTTCCCACGCAGTATTTT. The genes are TRBV7-9 and TRBJ2-3; D is ambiguous. The length of the CDR3 is 13 residues. The ends were cut back, 5 bases at V and 9 bases at J, with 15 bases in the middle. CDR1 SEHNR and CDR2 FQNEAQ come from the germline V gene (reference sequence). The complete variable domain, with remaining parts taken from reference TRBV7-9 and TRBJ2-3, reads DTGVSQNPRHKITKRGQNVTFRCDPISEHNRLYWYRQTLGQGPEFLTYFQNEAQLEKSRLLSDRFSAERPKGSFSTLEIQRTEQGDSAMYLCASSLYSLPTQYFGPGTRLTVL.

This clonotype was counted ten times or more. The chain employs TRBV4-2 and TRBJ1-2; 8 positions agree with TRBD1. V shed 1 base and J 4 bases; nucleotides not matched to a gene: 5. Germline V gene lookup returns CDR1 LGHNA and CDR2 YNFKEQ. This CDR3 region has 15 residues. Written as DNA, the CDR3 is TGTGCCAGCAGCCAAGCAGGGGGCGTCGGCTATGGCTACACCTTC. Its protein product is CASSQAGGVGYGYTF.

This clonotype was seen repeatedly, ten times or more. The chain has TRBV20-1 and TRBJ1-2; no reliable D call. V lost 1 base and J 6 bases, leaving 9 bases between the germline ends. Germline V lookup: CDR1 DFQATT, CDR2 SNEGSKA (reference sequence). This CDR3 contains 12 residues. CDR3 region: CSARVQLDGYTF. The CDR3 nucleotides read TGCAGTGCTAGAGTTCAGTTGGATGGCTACACCTTC.

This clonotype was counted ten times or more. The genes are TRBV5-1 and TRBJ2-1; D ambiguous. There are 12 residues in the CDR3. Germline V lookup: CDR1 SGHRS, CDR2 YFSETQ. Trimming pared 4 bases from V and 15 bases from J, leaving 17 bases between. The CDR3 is CASSPPGPELFF. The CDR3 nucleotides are TGCGCCAGCAGCCCACCGGGCCCAGAACTGTTCTTC.

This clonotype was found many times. The CDR3 DNA reads as TGCAGTGCACCATACGACAGGAATACCTACGAGCAGTACTTC. Translating it yields CSAPYDRNTYEQYF. The chain joins TRBV20-1 to TRBJ2-7, with a possible D match to TRBD1 (6 bases). Germline V gene sequence: CDR1 DFQATT, CDR2 SNEGSKA (reference sequence). The germline V and J ends were trimmed by 6 bases and 2 bases, with 17 bases remaining between them. There are 14 residues in the CDR3.

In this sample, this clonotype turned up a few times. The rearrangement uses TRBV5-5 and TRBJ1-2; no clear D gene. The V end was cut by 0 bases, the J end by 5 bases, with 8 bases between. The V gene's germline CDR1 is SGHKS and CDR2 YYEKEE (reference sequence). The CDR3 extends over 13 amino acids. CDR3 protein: CASSLAAEYGYTF. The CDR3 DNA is TGTGCCAGCAGCTTGGCGGCAGAGTATGGCTACACCTTC.

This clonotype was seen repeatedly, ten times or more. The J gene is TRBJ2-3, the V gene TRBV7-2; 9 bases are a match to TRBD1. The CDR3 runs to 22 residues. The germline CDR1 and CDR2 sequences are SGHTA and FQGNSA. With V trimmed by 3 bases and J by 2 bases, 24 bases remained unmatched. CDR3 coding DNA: TGTGCCAGCAGCTTCCCCTCATGGGGACAGGGCGATACCTCACATTCCACAGATACGCAGTATTTT. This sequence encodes CASSFPSWGQGDTSHSTDTQYF.

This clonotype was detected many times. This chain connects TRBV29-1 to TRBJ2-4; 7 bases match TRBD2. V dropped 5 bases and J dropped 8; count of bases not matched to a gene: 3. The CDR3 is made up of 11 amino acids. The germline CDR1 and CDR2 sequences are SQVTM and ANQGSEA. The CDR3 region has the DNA TGCAGCGTTCGGGGGGTGGACATTCAGTACTTC. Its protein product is CSVRGVDIQYF.

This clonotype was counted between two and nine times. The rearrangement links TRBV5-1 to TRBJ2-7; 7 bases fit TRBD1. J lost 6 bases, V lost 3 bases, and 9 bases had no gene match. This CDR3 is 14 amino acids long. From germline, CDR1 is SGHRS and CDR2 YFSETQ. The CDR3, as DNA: TGCGCCAGCAGCTCCCGGGACAGAGTCACCGAGCAGTACTTC. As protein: CASSSRDRVTEQYF.

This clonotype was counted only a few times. The CDR3: CASSWSVTGELFF. Written as DNA, the CDR3 is TGTGCCAGCAGTTGGTCCGTTACCGGGGAGCTGTTTTTT. The chain employs TRBV2 and TRBJ2-2; D gene unclear. The CDR3 length is 13 residues. Germline-derived CDR1 and CDR2 are SNHLY and FYNNEI. V gave up 5 bases and J gave up 5 bases, with 9 bases separating them.

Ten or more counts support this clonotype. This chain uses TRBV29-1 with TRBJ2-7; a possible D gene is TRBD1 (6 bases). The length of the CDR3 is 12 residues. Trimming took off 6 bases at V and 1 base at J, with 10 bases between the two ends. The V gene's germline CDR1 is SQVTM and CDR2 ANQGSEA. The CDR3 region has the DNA TGCAGCGTCTCACAGGGATCCTACGAGCAGTACTTC. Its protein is CSVSQGSYEQYF.

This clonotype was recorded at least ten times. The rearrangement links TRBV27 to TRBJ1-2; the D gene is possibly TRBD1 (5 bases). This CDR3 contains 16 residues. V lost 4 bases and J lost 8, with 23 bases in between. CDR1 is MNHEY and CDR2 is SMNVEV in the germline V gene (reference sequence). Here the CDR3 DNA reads TGTGCCAGCAGTTCAGCCGGGATTAAGCTTGGGGGGGGCTACACCTTC. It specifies CASSSAGIKLGGGYTF.

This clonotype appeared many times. CDR3 sequence: CSARKGQIYYEQYF. In DNA, the CDR3 is TGCAGTGCTAGAAAGGGACAGATTTACTACGAGCAGTACTTC. This chain uses TRBV20-1 with TRBJ2-7, with 7 bases matching TRBD1. V shed 2 bases and J 3 bases; nucleotides not matched to a gene: 7. Germline V CDR1 and CDR2: DFQATT, SNEGSKA (reference sequence). This CDR3 contains 14 residues.

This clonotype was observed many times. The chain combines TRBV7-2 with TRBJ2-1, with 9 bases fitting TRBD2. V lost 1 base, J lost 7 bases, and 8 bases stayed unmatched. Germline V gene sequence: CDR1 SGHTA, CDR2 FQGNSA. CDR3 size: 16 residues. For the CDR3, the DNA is TGTGCCAGCAGCTTAGTTTGGCGGGGGGGTTGGAATGAGCAGTTCTTC. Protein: CASSLVWRGGWNEQFF.

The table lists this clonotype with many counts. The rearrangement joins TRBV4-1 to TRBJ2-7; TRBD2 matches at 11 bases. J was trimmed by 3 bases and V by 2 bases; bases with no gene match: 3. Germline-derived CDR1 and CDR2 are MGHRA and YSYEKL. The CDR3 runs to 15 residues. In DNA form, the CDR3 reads TGCGCCAGCAGCCAAACTAGCGGGGGAGGCTACGAGCAGTACTTC. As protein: CASSQTSGGGYEQYF.